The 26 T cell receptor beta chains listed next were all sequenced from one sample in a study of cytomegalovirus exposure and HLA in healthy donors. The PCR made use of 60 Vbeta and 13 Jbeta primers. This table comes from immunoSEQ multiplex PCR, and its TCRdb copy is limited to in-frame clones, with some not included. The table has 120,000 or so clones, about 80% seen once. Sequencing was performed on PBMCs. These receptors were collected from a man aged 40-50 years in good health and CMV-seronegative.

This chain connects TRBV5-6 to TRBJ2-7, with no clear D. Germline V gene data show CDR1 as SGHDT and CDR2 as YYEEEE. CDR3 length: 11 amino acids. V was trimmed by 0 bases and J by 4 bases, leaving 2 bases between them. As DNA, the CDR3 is TGTGCCAGCAGCTTGGCGTACGAGCAGTACTTC. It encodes CASSLAYEQYF.

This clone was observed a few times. CDR3 coding DNA: TGTGCCAGTTCCGCCAACAGGGAACGGGGCAATCAGCCCCAGCATTTT. This sequence encodes CASSANRERGNQPQHF. The gene calls are TRBV19 and TRBJ1-5; tentatively, D is TRBD1 (6 bases). From germline, CDR1 is LNHDA and CDR2 SQIVND (reference sequence). Trimming took 8 bases from V and 2 from J, leaving 19 bases between them. The CDR3 runs 16 residues.

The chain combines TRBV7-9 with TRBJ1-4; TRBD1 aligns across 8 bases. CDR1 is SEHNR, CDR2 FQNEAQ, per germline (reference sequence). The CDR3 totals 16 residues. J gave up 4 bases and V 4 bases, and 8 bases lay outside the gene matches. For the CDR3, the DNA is TGTGCCAGCAGCTACCCTGGACAGGGACTTAATGAAAAACTGTTTTTT. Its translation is CASSYPGQGLNEKLFF.

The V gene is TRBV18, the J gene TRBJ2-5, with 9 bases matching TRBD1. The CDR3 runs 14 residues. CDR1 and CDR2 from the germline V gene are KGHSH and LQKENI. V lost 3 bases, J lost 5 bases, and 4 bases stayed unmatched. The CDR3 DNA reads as TGTGCCAGCTCACCTCAACAGGGGGCCGAGACCCAGTACTTC. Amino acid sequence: CASSPQQGAETQYF.

The CDR3: CASRRQGTSTDTQYF. For the CDR3, the DNA is TGTGCCAGCAGACGACAGGGAACTAGCACAGATACGCAGTATTTT. The V gene is TRBV5-4, the J gene TRBJ2-3; 7 bases map to TRBD1. Germline V gene data show CDR1 as SGHNT and CDR2 as YYREEE (reference sequence). The CDR3 is made up of 15 amino acids. J gave up 0 bases and V 5 bases, and 6 bases lay outside the gene matches.

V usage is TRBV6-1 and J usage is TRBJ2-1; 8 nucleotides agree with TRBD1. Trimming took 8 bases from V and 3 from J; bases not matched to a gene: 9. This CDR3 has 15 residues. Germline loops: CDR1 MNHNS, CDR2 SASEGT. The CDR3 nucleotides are TGTGCCAGCTGGGGACAGGACCAATACTACAATGAGCAGTTCTTC. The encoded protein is CASWGQDQYYNEQFF.

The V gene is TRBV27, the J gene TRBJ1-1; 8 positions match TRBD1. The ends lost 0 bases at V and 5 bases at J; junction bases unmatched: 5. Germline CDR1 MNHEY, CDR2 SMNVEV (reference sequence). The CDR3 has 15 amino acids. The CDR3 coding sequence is TGTGCCAGCAGTTTATCTGGGACAGGTTGGACTGAAGCTTTCTTT. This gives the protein CASSLSGTGWTEAFF.

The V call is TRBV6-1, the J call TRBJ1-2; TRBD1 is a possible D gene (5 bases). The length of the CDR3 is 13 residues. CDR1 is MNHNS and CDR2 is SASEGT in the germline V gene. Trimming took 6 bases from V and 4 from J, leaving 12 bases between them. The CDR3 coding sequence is TGTGCCAGCAGCCCGACAGATACCTATGGCTACACCTTC. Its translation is CASSPTDTYGYTF.

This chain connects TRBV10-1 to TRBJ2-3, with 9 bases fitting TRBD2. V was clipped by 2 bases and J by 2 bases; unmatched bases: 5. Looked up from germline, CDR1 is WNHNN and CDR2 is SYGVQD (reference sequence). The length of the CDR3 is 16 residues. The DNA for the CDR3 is TGCGCCAGCAGTGAGAGTAGCGGGAGCAACACAGATACGCAGTATTTT. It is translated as CASSESSGSNTDTQYF.

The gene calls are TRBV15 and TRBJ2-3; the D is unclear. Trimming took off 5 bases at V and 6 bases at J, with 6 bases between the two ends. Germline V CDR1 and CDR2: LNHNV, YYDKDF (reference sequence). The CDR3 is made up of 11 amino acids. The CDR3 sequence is CATSPRDTQYF. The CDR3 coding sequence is TGTGCCACCAGCCCGAGGGATACGCAGTATTTT.

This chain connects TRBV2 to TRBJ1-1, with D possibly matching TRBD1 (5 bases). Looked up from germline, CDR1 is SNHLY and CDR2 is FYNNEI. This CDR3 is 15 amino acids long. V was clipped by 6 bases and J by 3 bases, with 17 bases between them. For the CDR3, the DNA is TGTGCCAGCAGCCTGGACGAAGGGGCTTACACTGAAGCTTTCTTT. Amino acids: CASSLDEGAYTEAFF.

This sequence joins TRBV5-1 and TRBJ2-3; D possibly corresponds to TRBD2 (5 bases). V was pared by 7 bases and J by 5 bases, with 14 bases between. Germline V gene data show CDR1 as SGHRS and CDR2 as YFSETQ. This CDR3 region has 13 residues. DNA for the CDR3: TGCGCCAGCCAACGGGAATTCGGAGATACGCAGTATTTT. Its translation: CASQREFGDTQYF.

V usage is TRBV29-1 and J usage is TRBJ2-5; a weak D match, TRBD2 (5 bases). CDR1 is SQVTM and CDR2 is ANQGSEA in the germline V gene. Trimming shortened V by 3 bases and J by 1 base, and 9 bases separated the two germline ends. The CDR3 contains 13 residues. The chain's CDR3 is CSVERAFQETQYF. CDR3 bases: TGCAGCGTTGAGCGGGCCTTCCAAGAGACCCAGTACTTC.

CDR3 amino acids: CSVDGGATNEKLFF. CDR3 DNA: TGCAGCGTTGACGGTGGAGCAACTAATGAAAAACTGTTTTTT. The chain employs TRBV29-1 and TRBJ1-4; D gene ambiguous. The CDR3 is made up of 14 amino acids. With 3 bases removed from V and 0 bases from J, the gap between germline ends came to 8 bases. The germline V gene has CDR1 SQVTM and CDR2 ANQGSEA.

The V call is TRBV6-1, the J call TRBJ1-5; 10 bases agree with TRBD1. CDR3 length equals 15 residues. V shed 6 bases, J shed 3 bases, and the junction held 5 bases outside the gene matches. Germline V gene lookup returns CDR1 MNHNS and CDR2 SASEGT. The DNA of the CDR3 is TGTGCCAGCAGGGGACAGGGGACCCCCAATCAGCCCCAGCATTTT. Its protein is CASRGQGTPNQPQHF.

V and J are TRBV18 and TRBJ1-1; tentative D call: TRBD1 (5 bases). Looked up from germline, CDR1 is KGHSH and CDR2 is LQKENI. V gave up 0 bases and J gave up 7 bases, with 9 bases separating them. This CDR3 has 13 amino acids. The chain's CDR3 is CASSPPGGDEAFF. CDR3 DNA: TGTGCCAGCTCACCACCTGGAGGGGATGAAGCTTTCTTT.

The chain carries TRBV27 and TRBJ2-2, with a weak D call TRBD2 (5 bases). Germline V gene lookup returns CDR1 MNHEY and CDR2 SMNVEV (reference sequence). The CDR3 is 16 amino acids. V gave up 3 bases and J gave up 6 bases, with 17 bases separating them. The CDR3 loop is CASSFVGRSMSGELFF. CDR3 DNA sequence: TGTGCCAGCAGTTTTGTGGGGAGATCAATGTCCGGGGAGCTGTTTTTT.

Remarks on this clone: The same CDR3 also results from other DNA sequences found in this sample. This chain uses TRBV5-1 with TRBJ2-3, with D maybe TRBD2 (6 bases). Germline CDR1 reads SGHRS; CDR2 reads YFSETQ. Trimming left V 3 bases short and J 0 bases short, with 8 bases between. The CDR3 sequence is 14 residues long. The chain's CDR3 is CASSSGDSTDTQYF. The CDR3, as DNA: TGCGCCAGCAGCTCGGGGGATAGCACAGATACGCAGTATTTT.

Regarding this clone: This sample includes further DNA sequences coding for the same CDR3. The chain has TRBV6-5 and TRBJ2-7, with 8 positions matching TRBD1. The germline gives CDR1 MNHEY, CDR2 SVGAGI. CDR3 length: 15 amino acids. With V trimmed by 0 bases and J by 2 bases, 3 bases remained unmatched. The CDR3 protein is CASSYSSQGAYEQYF. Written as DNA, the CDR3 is TGTGCCAGCAGTTACTCGTCACAGGGGGCCTACGAGCAGTACTTC.

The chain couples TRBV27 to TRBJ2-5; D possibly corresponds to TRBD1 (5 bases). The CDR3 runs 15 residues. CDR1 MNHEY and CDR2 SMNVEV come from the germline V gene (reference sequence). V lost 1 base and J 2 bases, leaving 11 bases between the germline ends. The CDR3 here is CASSLWGQGQETQYF. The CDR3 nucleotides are TGTGCCAGCAGTTTATGGGGCCAAGGGCAAGAGACCCAGTACTTC.

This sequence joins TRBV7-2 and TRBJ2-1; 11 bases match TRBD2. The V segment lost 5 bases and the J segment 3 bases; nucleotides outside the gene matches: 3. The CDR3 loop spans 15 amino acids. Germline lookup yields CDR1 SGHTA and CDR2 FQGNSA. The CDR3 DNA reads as TGTGCCAGCAGCCATAGCGGGGGGGACTACAATGAGCAGTTCTTC. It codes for CASSHSGGDYNEQFF.

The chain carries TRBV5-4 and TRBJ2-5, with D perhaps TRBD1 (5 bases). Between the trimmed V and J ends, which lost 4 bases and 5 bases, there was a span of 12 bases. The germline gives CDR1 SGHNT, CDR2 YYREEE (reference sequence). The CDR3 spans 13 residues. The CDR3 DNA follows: TGTGCCAGCAGCGTCCAGTGGGGCGAGACCCAGTACTTC. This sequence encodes CASSVQWGETQYF.

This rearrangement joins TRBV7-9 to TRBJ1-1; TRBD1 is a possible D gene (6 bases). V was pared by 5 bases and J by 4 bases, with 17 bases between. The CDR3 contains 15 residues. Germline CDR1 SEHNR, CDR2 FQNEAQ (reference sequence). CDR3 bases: TGTGCCAGCAGCCCGAGTCCAGGGGTGACCACTGAAGCTTTCTTT. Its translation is CASSPSPGVTTEAFF.

The chain's CDR3 is CASSLAESGDETQYF. As DNA, the CDR3 is TGCGCCAGCAGCTTGGCTGAGTCGGGAGATGAGACCCAGTACTTC. This chain uses TRBV5-1 with TRBJ2-5; tentative D call: TRBD2 (6 bases). CDR1 SGHRS and CDR2 YFSETQ come from the germline V gene. Trimming pared 0 bases from V and 5 bases from J, leaving 14 bases between. This CDR3 has 15 residues.

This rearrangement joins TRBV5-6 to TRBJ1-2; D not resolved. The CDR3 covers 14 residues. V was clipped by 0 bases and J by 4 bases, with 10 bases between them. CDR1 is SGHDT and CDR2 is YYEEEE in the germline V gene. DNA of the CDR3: TGTGCCAGCAGCTTGGCCGGTTTCCCCTATGGCTACACCTTC. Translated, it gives CASSLAGFPYGYTF.

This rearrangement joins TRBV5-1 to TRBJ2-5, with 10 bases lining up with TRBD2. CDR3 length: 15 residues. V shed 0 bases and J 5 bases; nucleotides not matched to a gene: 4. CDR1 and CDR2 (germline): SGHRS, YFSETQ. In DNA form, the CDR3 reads TGCGCCAGCAGCTTGGGAAGCGGGGGGGCCGAGACCCAGTACTTC. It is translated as CASSLGSGGAETQYF.